Below, one T cell receptor (beta chain) is given with its context. What this receptor recognizes is not known. No per-base quality is available; no much larger clone lies one base away. V is shortened by 1 base, J by 1 base, and the region joining them spans 11 bases. The germline V gene supplies CDR1 SGHVS and CDR2 FNYEAQ. Counted from cysteine to phenylalanine, this CDR3 has 16 amino acids. The read is trimmed to its CDR3 DNA, 48 bases read in frame from base 1. The data were taken from a study of shared clonotypes between healthy human individuals (dated by TCRdb to between 2020 and 2021). About the full investigation: A couple of women and a few men aged 18 to 49 years were included in the cohort. Per donor, three plates each were used for CD4 naive and CD4 memory, two for CD8 naive, and one for CD8 memory. To estimate repertoire size and how much clonotypes are shared between individuals, the study performed deep sequencing of blood TCR repertoires from a handful of healthy adults. Different laboratories and diverse techniques were used to prepare libraries and sequence TCR repertoires, to increase sequencing depth and limit assay-specific biases. Between about 0.8 and 9 billion PBMCs per donor were obtained by leukapheresis. Beyond this particular receptor, the publication reports: The genetic and exposure-history diversity represented was limited by the small number of donors. Roughly 5% of naive CD4, approximately 3.7% of naive CD8, roughly 2.4% of memory CD4, and over 0.35% of memory CD8 clonotypes were shared across several donors. Pairwise subsampling indicated that sequencing depth was expected to affect the degree of clonotype sharing among donors. Clonotypes shared by all four sorted-subset donors showed higher generation probabilities than non-shared clonotypes. Sampling was restricted to blood, and TCR repertoires in tissue are likely to differ from TCR repertoires in blood. Larger estimated clonotype richness was generally found for naive subsets than for memory subsets. Even with the large sequencing depth, rarefaction of the sorted-subset datasets indicated that sequencing was incomplete.

Donors were healthy HIV-negative adults with no recently reported acute infections or vaccinations. All donors were Caucasian adults living in Nashville, Tennessee, USA. CD4+ T cells were enriched by magnetic negative selection; naive cells were then positively selected on CD45RA, and the negative fraction formed the memory subset. After blood collection by leukapheresis, PBMCs were isolated using Ficoll-Histopaque density gradient centrifugation and then cryopreserved in the vapor phase of liquid nitrogen. Analytical flow cytometry was used to check the purity and quantity of each magnetically sorted T cell population. From each sorted fraction, genomic DNA was isolated and quantified by UV absorbance on a Nanodrop 2000c. Using the deep immunoSEQ assay, multiplex PCR amplified TCR CDR3 regions from genomic DNA. Extracted genomic DNA from each cell subset was distributed evenly across all wells of several immunoSEQ 96-well plates, and each plate was treated as a replicate. For sorted subsets, around 0.2 ug genomic DNA, equal to approximately 30,000 T cell genomes, was loaded into each replicate PCR. Purified libraries were quantified with a Qubit 3.0 fluorometer, sized on a Bioanalyzer 2100, and re-quantified with the KAPA Library Quantification kit. A separate single-read 150-cycle Illumina NextSeq 550 flow cell was used to sequence each immunoSEQ 96-well plate. In the original analysis: Because only junctional sequences without quality scores were contained in the immunoSEQ output, filtering matching that applied to full-length reads could not be performed. To assign V/J genes and CDR3, sequences were annotated using PyIR, a Python wrapper for IgBLAST v1.9, with IMGT germline references. Reads were removed for weak V/J assignments (E-value above 1e-6), missing CDR3, stop codons, out-of-frame junctions, or ambiguous translated residues. V3J clonotypes were defined as sequences sharing an identical inferred V gene, J gene, and CDR3 amino acid sequence. The percentage overlap between two repertoires was calculated by dividing the number of shared unique clonotypes by the size of the smaller repertoire. Three approaches were used to assess repertoire richness: RTK rarefaction, the Chao1 estimator, and Recon v2.1 estimates of unobserved clonotypes. OLGA was used to compute generation probabilities for all TCRbeta clonotypes that the gDNA method yielded from four donors. TCRdb mirrors the immuneACCESS table, restricted to in-frame sequences. Some clones are absent from its copies; in checked studies, under half trace to an unresolved V gene, and the reason for the others is unknown. That table is the source of V, J and clone size, and D and trimming were worked out from the DNA. Here the sample has 1.6 million or so clones; more than 95% occur a single time. Approximately 1.1% of the sample lies in the top ten.

Specimen: naive CD4+ T cells sorted from blood. According to the study, the label for this sample's cell subset or site signals: CD45RA+ positively selected. The sequence was obtained from a man aged 25-45 years in good health. The chain joins TRBV7-6 to TRBJ1-3; no D gene can be assigned with confidence. DNA sequence: TGTGCCAGCAGCTTAGGACGACCGAGATCTGGAAACACCATATATTTT. Its coded protein is CASSLGRPRSGNTIYF.